The clone carrying this TCR beta chain was seen just once. The antigen is not known. Described time point: newly diagnosed, previously untreated cHL patient sample. Thawed PBMCs supplied CD8+ T cells via magnetic negative selection. The CDR3 is made up of 12 amino acids. Trimming left V 10 bases short and J 2 bases short, with 11 bases between. Germline V gene sequence: CDR1 LNHDA, CDR2 SQIVND (reference sequence). This sample was included in a study of PD-1 blockade in classical Hodgkin lymphoma. Whole-study findings and limits: Compared with healthy donors, newly diagnosed patients reportedly showed lower baseline TCR diversity. The origin of the repertoire differences remains undefined, with disease activity or prior therapy as possible causes.

Repertoires were generated with immunoSEQ multiplex PCR, while TCRdb's copy carries only in-frame clones and drops some. Here the sample spans about 10,000 clones, 75% to 95% being singletons. The chain recombines TRBV19 with TRBJ1-2, with D tentatively TRBD1 (6 bases). This clonotype originated in a human donor with classical Hodgkin lymphoma. Sequenced material: CD8+ T cells from blood. CDR3 residues: CATRQENYGYTF. The CDR3 coding sequence is TGTGCCACACGACAGGAGAACTATGGCTACACCTTC.